Each of the 8 T cell receptor beta chains below was sequenced from the same sample in a study of cytomegalovirus exposure and HLA in healthy donors. The PCR employed 60 Vbeta primers together with 13 Jbeta primers. TCRdb's table, derived via immunoSEQ multiplex PCR, lists solely in-frame clones and lacks some. Of around 180,000 clones detected, around 80% appear once; the ten largest clones hold more than 1.5%. The sequencing input was PBMCs. These receptors came from a man aged 18-30 years in good health and CMV-seronegative.

J is TRBJ2-7 and V is TRBV9; D is unclear. Trimming pared 0 bases from V and 0 bases from J, leaving 7 bases between. This CDR3 is 14 amino acids long. Germline V gene lookup returns CDR1 SGDLS and CDR2 YYNGEE. Written as DNA, the CDR3 is TGTGCCAGCAGCGTAGCCACTGGCTCCTACGAGCAGTACTTC. It is translated as CASSVATGSYEQYF.

V usage is TRBV4-1 and J usage is TRBJ1-6; no firm D call. V lost 4 bases and J lost 4, with 11 bases in between. CDR1 is MGHRA, CDR2 YSYEKL, per germline. CDR3 length equals 15 residues. CDR3 sequence (DNA): TGCGCCAGCAGCCCCCCAGGCCAGTATAATTCACCCCTCCACTTT. This sequence encodes CASSPPGQYNSPLHF.

This clone was observed once. The CDR3 region has the DNA TGCGCCAGCAGCTCCCGCGGAGGGGGCGCCGAATTGAACACTGAAGCTTTCTTT. This translates into CASSSRGGGAELNTEAFF. The chain carries TRBV5-1 and TRBJ1-1; 7 positions agree with TRBD1. This CDR3 spans 18 amino acids. The trim removed 3 bases at V and 0 bases at J, leaving 14 bases unmatched. The germline gives CDR1 SGHRS, CDR2 YFSETQ.

On this clone itself: Because it lacks the conserved phenylalanine or tryptophan at the end, this CDR3 is likely a read error. The J gene is TRBJ1-6, the V gene TRBV4-3; 10 nucleotides agree with TRBD1. The ends lost 1 base at V and 9 bases at J; junction bases unmatched: 3. CDR3 length: 15 amino acids. Germline values: CDR1 LGHNA, CDR2 YSLEER. This CDR3 reads CASSQGGTGVSPLHL. Here the CDR3 DNA reads TGCGCCAGCAGCCAAGGAGGGACAGGGGTTTCACCCCTCCACCTT.

This clone has more than one count but fewer than ten. The chain recombines TRBV10-1 with TRBJ1-5; D may be TRBD1 (5 bases). The germline V and J ends were trimmed by 5 bases and 5 bases, with 13 bases remaining between them. CDR3 size: 14 residues. Germline V gives CDR1 WNHNN, CDR2 SYGVQD (reference sequence). The CDR3 DNA reads as TGCGCCAGCAGTCCCGGGGGAAACTATCAGCCCCAGCATTTT. It specifies CASSPGGNYQPQHF.

This clone was picked up one time. One end of the junction is discordant with germline, which a read error may explain. The chain uses TRBV6-1 and TRBJ1-2; 7 bases agree with TRBD1. Germline-derived CDR1 and CDR2 are MNHNS and SASEGT. The CDR3 consists of 12 residues. CDR3 in amino acids: CASSVVGDRGNF. The CDR3 DNA is TGTGCCAGCAGCGTTGTAGGGGACAGAGGGAACTTC.

The chain uses TRBV29-1 and TRBJ2-5; a weak D match, TRBD1 (7 bases). V was clipped by 8 bases and J by 4 bases, with 8 bases between them. The CDR3 sequence is 10 residues long. Germline V lookup: CDR1 SQVTM, CDR2 ANQGSEA. CDR3 bases: TGCAGCCAGGGGGGAGAGACCCAGTACTTC. Protein sequence: CSQGGETQYF.

This rearrangement joins TRBV5-1 to TRBJ1-4; D is possibly TRBD1 (6 bases). Germline assignment: CDR1 SGHRS and CDR2 YFSETQ. The CDR3 has 15 residues. The V end lost 5 bases, the J end lost 8 bases, and 19 bases lay between the germline ends. The CDR3 spells CASREETSRGEKLFF. The DNA for the CDR3 is TGCGCCAGCAGGGAGGAGACATCTAGGGGGGAAAAACTGTTTTTT.